This T cell receptor (beta chain) stems from a study of human T cells and chemical hapten exposure (dated by TCRdb to the early 2020s). Looking at the study overall: For sensitization, 2% DPC in acetone was applied to a roughly 2 cm by roughly 2 cm area of upper inner arm skin. Alopecia areata with under or over 50% scalp involvement, alopecia totalis and alopecia universalis were represented in the patient cohort, which was mostly female. Roughly 30 alopecia patients gave blood for TCR sequencing at one to four time points (pre-sensitization, 2, 6 and 24 weeks). Patient blood was sampled pre-sensitization (week 0) and at 2, 6 and about 24 weeks after DPC sensitization. Weekly therapeutic DPC doses were additionally applied to the scalp of patients throughout the roughly 23-week study period. Patch testing was done on the upper back using Finn chambers containing 0.01% DPC, and results were scored after 6 days according to International Contact Dermatitis Research Group standards. Libraries were pooled for sequencing, and per-sample TCR yields varied mainly because of small differences in library volumes within the pool. The study tracked peripheral blood TCR repertoire changes in vivo during primary and secondary sensitization to the hapten diphenylcyclopropenone (DPC) in alopecia patients.

Findings and caveats that apply to the study as a whole: The number of PT1 expanded TCRs positively correlated with patch test score, significant at thresholds 8, 16 and 32 but not 4. Significantly more large CDR3 similarity clusters were formed by expanded TCRs than by pre-sensitization or healthy control sets, consistent with antigen-driven responses. The number of TCRs above 1 in 1000 frequency did not change with DPC sensitization; there was no evidence of global repertoire structure alterations. Because every patient had alopecia, a presumed autoimmune disease, the patients' immune response might differ from that of healthy individuals. Repeated subsampling changed both the strength of the expansion versus patch-test correlation and the threshold at which that correlation became significant.

The CDR3 spans 12 residues, from the cysteine through the phenylalanine. Only the CDR3 portion is preserved as DNA: 36 bases, with reading frame beginning at the first base. Reading the germline V gene (reference sequence) gives CDR1 LGHDT and CDR2 YNNKEL. The V end loses 2 bases and the J end loses 6 bases, and a stretch of 6 bases separates them. The time point label here, explained by the study, means: patch test 1, 2 weeks after DPC sensitization. In light of the paper, this sample's treatment or condition label describes: therapeutic diphenylcyclopropenone sensitization with weekly scalp DPC. At each patch-test visit, blood was drawn before the patch test was applied. Patients were considered eligible if aged 18 to 70, diagnosed with alopecia and deemed suitable for DPC therapy, and patients were excluded if pregnant. Total RNA was extracted from unfractionated whole blood collected in Tempus Blood RNA tubes.

This clonotype was found many times. Its antigen is still unknown. Nothing much larger sits one base from this clone, and base qualities are not available. Library preparation was by RACE. For sequencing, a NextSeq 500 was employed. Library preparation attached unique molecular identifiers to individual cDNA molecules for quantitative, reproducible TCR counting. From each blood RNA sample, both TCR alpha and TCR beta chains were sequenced. The original pipeline was this. A median of roughly 98,000 TCRs per sample was observed, with a range of roughly 20,000 to 750,000. V, J and CDR3 annotation of the TCR reads was carried out using the Decombinator software suite. For PS versus PT1 abundance plots, all samples were subsampled to the same number of TCRs (28,000). TCRs were defined as expanded if absent before sensitization and observed at least eight times at the 2-week time point. In TCRdb, the public reads were trimmed at Q25 with fastp and aligned with MiXCR, with productive beta chains retained. Identical CDR3 proteins give one entry, which carries the most common genes and DNA. TCRdb, rather than the study authors, made the V and J calls. This sample lists about 340,000 distinct CDR3 sequences; 6% to 8.5% were detected once. The ten largest clones capture 8.4% of the sample.

The clonotype originates from a woman younger than 30 with alopecia areata. Some clones in this sample may be carry-over from other donors' samples. Recombination connected TRBV3-1 to TRBJ2-3; no confident D gene assignment can be made. Sequenced material: whole blood, taken in connection with sensitization to the hapten diphenylcyclopropenone (DPC). The CDR3 loop reads CASSQSMDTQYF. The sequence in DNA is TGTGCCAGCAGCCAATCGATGGATACGCAGTATTTT.